Below are 29 T cell receptor beta chains sequenced from a single sample in a study of blood T cell repertoires in COVID-19. Measured with immunoSEQ multiplex PCR; TCRdb has only the in-frame clones, and not every one. The table includes about 340,000 clones, approximately 90% detected once. The sample comprised peripheral blood. The source is a woman aged 18-29 years who had recovered from COVID-19.

The chain has TRBV9 and TRBJ2-1, with 13 bases matching TRBD2. Trimming cost V 4 bases and J 5 bases; bases outside gene matches: 6. The CDR3 length is 16 residues. The germline gives CDR1 SGDLS, CDR2 YYNGEE. DNA for the CDR3: TGTGCCAGCAGCTTAACTAGCGGGAGGGTTCACAATGAGCAGTTCTTC. Its translation: CASSLTSGRVHNEQFF.

This chain uses TRBV19 with TRBJ1-3, with unresolved D. V was clipped by 5 bases and J by 3 bases, with 17 bases between them. Germline assignment: CDR1 LNHDA and CDR2 SQIVND (reference sequence). The CDR3 totals 16 residues. The CDR3 reads CASSVTYAEIGNTIYF. For the CDR3, the DNA is TGTGCCAGTAGTGTCACCTACGCGGAGATTGGAAACACCATATATTTT.

The chain combines TRBV19 with TRBJ2-5, with a tentative D call TRBD1 (7 bases). V dropped 3 bases and J dropped 2 bases, with 13 bases sitting between them. There are 15 residues in the CDR3. The germline gives CDR1 LNHDA, CDR2 SQIVND (reference sequence). The CDR3 loop is CASSMTGTLQETQYF. Here the CDR3 DNA reads TGTGCCAGTAGTATGACAGGGACTCTTCAAGAGACCCAGTACTTC.

This chain connects TRBV3-1 (or the pseudogene TRBV3-2) to TRBJ2-3, with 8 bases that match TRBD2. CDR1 is LGHDT, CDR2 YNNKEL, per germline (reference sequence). This CDR3 spans 16 amino acids. J gave up 0 bases and V 6 bases, and 8 bases lay outside the gene matches. The CDR3 coding sequence is TGTGCCAGCAGTCCTACCTTAGCGGGGAGCACAGATACGCAGTATTTT. This sequence encodes CASSPTLAGSTDTQYF.

This chain links TRBV6-6 with TRBJ1-1; 12 nucleotides match TRBD1. The V segment lost 5 bases and the J segment 8 bases; nucleotides outside the gene matches: 6. CDR1 MNHNY and CDR2 SVGAGI come from the germline V gene (reference sequence). This CDR3 has 14 amino acids. The CDR3 here is CASSKGTGGAEAFF. The CDR3 DNA reads TGTGCCAGCAGTAAAGGGACAGGGGGCGCGGAAGCTTTCTTT.

The V call is TRBV5-4, the J call TRBJ1-2; no clear D gene. The V end was cut by 0 bases, the J end by 4 bases, with 13 bases between. Germline assignment: CDR1 SGHNT and CDR2 YYREEE (reference sequence). This CDR3 spans 15 amino acids. The CDR3 loop reads CASSLAKRLGYGYTF. In DNA, the CDR3 is TGTGCCAGCAGCTTGGCCAAGCGGCTAGGCTATGGCTACACCTTC.

This sequence joins TRBV15 and TRBJ2-5; D is unresolved. The length of the CDR3 is 13 residues. Trimming removed 0 bases from V and 2 bases from J, with 4 bases in between. The V gene's germline CDR1 is LNHNV and CDR2 YYDKDF (reference sequence). Written as DNA, the CDR3 is TGTGCCACCAGCAGAGAACTACAAGAGACCCAGTACTTC. Translated: CATSRELQETQYF.

The chain has TRBV2 and TRBJ2-3, with TRBD2 matching 10 bases. The CDR3 has 18 residues. Germline CDR1 reads SNHLY; CDR2 reads FYNNEI. Trimming at V came to 4 bases and at J to 2 bases, leaving 12 bases not matched to a gene. The CDR3 sequence is CASSASRWTSGYTDTQYF. CDR3 in DNA: TGTGCCAGCAGTGCCAGCCGTTGGACTAGCGGTTACACAGATACGCAGTATTTT. Filled out from reference TRBV2 and TRBJ2-3, the complete variable domain reads EPEVTQTPSHQVTQMGQEVILRCVPISNHLYFYWYRQILGQKVEFLVSFYNNEISEKSEIFDDQFSVERPDGSNFTLKIRSTKLEDSAMYFCASSASRWTSGYTDTQYFGPGTRLTVL.

This clone was seen once. This chain connects TRBV19 to TRBJ2-3; 11 nucleotides line up with TRBD2. The V and J ends lost 1 base and 2 bases, in that order; junction bases with no gene match: 2. The CDR3 covers 16 residues. Germline values: CDR1 LNHDA, CDR2 SQIVND (reference sequence). In DNA form, the CDR3 reads TGTGCCAGTAGTATAGGACTAGCGGGAAACACAGATACGCAGTATTTT. Its translation is CASSIGLAGNTDTQYF.

V gene TRBV5-1 combines with J gene TRBJ2-1; 11 bases align to TRBD2. The J segment lost 2 bases and the V segment lost 4 bases, leaving 5 bases of the junction unmatched. Germline V gene data show CDR1 as SGHRS and CDR2 as YFSETQ. CDR3 length equals 16 residues. The CDR3 DNA sequence: TGCGCCAGCAGCGCCAGACTAGCGGGGACCTACAATGAGCAGTTCTTC. It encodes CASSARLAGTYNEQFF.

The gene calls are TRBV9 and TRBJ2-7; D may be TRBD2 (5 bases). This CDR3 region has 16 residues. Germline CDR1 and CDR2: SGDLS and YYNGEE. V lost 5 bases and J 0 bases, leaving 18 bases between the germline ends. CDR3 in DNA: TGTGCCAGCAGAAAGGGAGATCCGTCAAGCTCCTACGAGCAGTACGTC. This codes for CASRKGDPSSSYEQYV.

This chain uses TRBV24-1 with TRBJ1-5; 7 bases fit TRBD1. The CDR3 runs to 14 residues. In germline, CDR1 is KGHDR, CDR2 SFDVKD. Unmatched junction bases numbered 5, after V lost 3 bases and J lost 7 bases. CDR3 in DNA: TGTGCCACCAGTGATCCAAGGGGGCGGCAGCCCCAGCATTTT. Its protein product is CATSDPRGRQPQHF.

The rearrangement joins TRBV10-3 to TRBJ2-5; 14 nucleotides agree with TRBD2. The CDR3 covers 17 residues. The germline V gene encodes CDR1 ENHRY and CDR2 SYGVKD. Unmatched junction bases numbered 11, after V lost 6 bases and J lost 5 bases. CDR3 sequence (DNA): TGTGCCATCAGGCCGGGACTAGCGGGAGTAGGTCCGGAGACCCAGTACTTC. The encoded protein is CAIRPGLAGVGPETQYF.

CDR3 coding DNA: TGTGCCAGCAGTGAATTAGCGGGAGCATCCTACAATGAGCAGTTCTTC. Amino acids: CASSELAGASYNEQFF. The chain is built from TRBV6-4 and TRBJ2-1, with TRBD2 matching 9 bases. Germline V gene sequence: CDR1 MRHNA, CDR2 SNTAGT. The CDR3 consists of 16 residues. Unmatched junction bases numbered 4, after V lost 3 bases and J lost 1 base.

V is TRBV13 and J is TRBJ2-7, with D possibly being TRBD2 (5 bases). Germline CDR1 reads PRHDT; CDR2 reads FYEKMQ (reference sequence). Between the trimmed V and J ends, which lost 0 bases and 2 bases, there was a span of 11 bases. This CDR3 has 15 residues. The CDR3 reads CASSLGLTRAYEQYV. For the CDR3, the DNA is TGTGCCAGCAGCTTAGGCCTTACGAGGGCCTACGAGCAGTACGTC.

The chain couples TRBV27 to TRBJ1-1, with D possibly matching TRBD1 (6 bases). Trimming took off 5 bases at V and 0 bases at J, with 10 bases between the two ends. Germline V gene data show CDR1 as MNHEY and CDR2 as SMNVEV (reference sequence). CDR3 length equals 14 residues. CDR3: CASSIPGVNTEAFF. The CDR3 coding sequence is TGTGCCAGCAGTATCCCAGGGGTGAACACTGAAGCTTTCTTT.

CDR3 nucleotide sequence: TGTGCCAGCAGCCTCCTGACCCCACAGGGGTCGGATGGCTACACCTTC. Protein: CASSLLTPQGSDGYTF. The gene calls are TRBV11-3 and TRBJ1-2; TRBD1 aligns across 7 bases. The CDR3 spans 16 residues. J gave up 6 bases and V 5 bases, and 15 bases lay outside the gene matches. Germline CDR1 reads SGHNT; CDR2 reads YENEEA.

The chain employs TRBV11-3 and TRBJ2-1, with 8 bases identical to TRBD2. Trimming took 6 bases from V and 5 from J; bases not matched to a gene: 9. The CDR3 sequence is 15 residues long. The germline CDR1 and CDR2 sequences are SGHNT and YENEEA. Here the CDR3 DNA reads TGTGCCAGCAGTCTCCGACTAGCGAGACACAATGAGCAGTTCTTC. It specifies CASSLRLARHNEQFF.

On this clone itself: Other DNA sequences of this sample code for an identical CDR3. The V gene is TRBV6-5, the J gene TRBJ1-1; 11 nucleotides line up with TRBD1. This CDR3 is 14 amino acids long. Germline CDR1 and CDR2: MNHEY and SVGAGI. The V gene end was trimmed by 5 bases and the J gene end by 5 bases; junction bases not matched to a gene: 4. Written as DNA, the CDR3 is TGTGCCAGCAGTCGGGACAGGGGGAGTACTGAAGCTTTCTTT. This gives the protein CASSRDRGSTEAFF.

The CDR3 bases are TGTGCCAGCAGGGCAGATTCCACAGATACGCAGTATTTT. As protein: CASRADSTDTQYF. The chain links TRBV12-3 or TRBV12-4 to TRBJ2-3, with D unclear. V lost 6 bases and J 2 bases, leaving 9 bases between the germline ends. The CDR3 is 13 amino acids.

CDR3 sequence (DNA): TGTGCCAGCAGCCCCGGGGTGGCTAGCGGGAGGTCTAGCTCCTACAATGAGCAGTTCTTC. Protein: CASSPGVASGRSSSYNEQFF. The chain carries TRBV27 and TRBJ2-1, with 11 bases aligning to TRBD2. V dropped 6 bases and J dropped 0; count of bases not matched to a gene: 16. The CDR3 extends over 20 amino acids. Per the germline V gene, CDR1 is MNHEY and CDR2 is SMNVEV (reference sequence).

This clone was observed a handful of times. The sample contains more than one DNA sequence encoding this CDR3. This sequence joins TRBV11-3 and TRBJ2-3; 11 bases agree with TRBD2. V lost 1 base to trimming and J lost 0 bases; unmatched junction nucleotides: 0. This CDR3 is built from 16 residues. Germline-derived CDR1 and CDR2 are SGHNT and YENEEA. CDR3 sequence: CASSLGLAGSTDTQYF. The CDR3 region has the DNA TGTGCCAGCAGCTTAGGACTAGCGGGAAGCACAGATACGCAGTATTTT.

The chain is built from TRBV11-3 and TRBJ2-3; 9 bases line up with TRBD2. V gave up 5 bases and J gave up 3 bases; unmatched junction bases: 6. Germline loops: CDR1 SGHNT, CDR2 YENEEA. The CDR3 consists of 15 residues. The CDR3 sequence is CASSRSGRETDTQYF. DNA of the CDR3: TGTGCCAGCAGCCGTAGCGGGAGAGAGACAGATACGCAGTATTTT.

This chain links TRBV2 with TRBJ1-5, with TRBD1 matching over 8 bases. Per germline, CDR1 SNHLY and CDR2 FYNNEI. The CDR3 is 15 residues long. V was pared by 6 bases and J by 5 bases, with 9 bases of the junction left unmatched. CDR3 amino acids: CASRATGVGDQPQHF. In DNA, the CDR3 is TGTGCCAGCAGGGCGACAGGGGTAGGGGATCAGCCCCAGCATTTT.

The V and J genes are TRBV10-1 and TRBJ1-2; no firm D call. The V gene lost 9 bases and the J gene lost 4 bases, with 18 bases spanning the gap. The CDR3 has 14 amino acids. Per the germline V gene, CDR1 is WNHNN and CDR2 is SYGVQD (reference sequence). DNA of the CDR3: TGCGCCAGATTAAACAGCCTGAGGGCCTATGGCTACACCTTC. This encodes CARLNSLRAYGYTF.

This chain joins TRBV9 and TRBJ2-3; 11 nucleotides align to TRBD2. This CDR3 contains 19 residues. V lost 0 bases and J lost 3; bases outside the gene matches: 12. CDR1 is SGDLS and CDR2 is YYNGEE in the germline V gene. The CDR3 DNA sequence: TGTGCCAGCAGCGTAGCAATCCCCCTCCTAGCGGGAGGTACAGATACGCAGTATTTT. This translates into CASSVAIPLLAGGTDTQYF. The full variable domain, with the rest looked up from reference TRBV9 and TRBJ2-3, is DSGVTQTPKHLITATGQRVTLRCSPRSGDLSVYWYQQSLDQGLQFLIQYYNGEERAKGNILERFSAQQFPDLHSELNLSSLELGDSALYFCASSVAIPLLAGGTDTQYFGPGTRLTVL.

This clone was observed once. This chain links TRBV9 with TRBJ1-1, with D uncertain. Germline V gene lookup returns CDR1 SGDLS and CDR2 YYNGEE. This CDR3 contains 13 residues. Trimming shortened V by 1 base and J by 3 bases, and 7 bases separated the two germline ends. The CDR3 loop is CASSVQVDTEAFF. CDR3 DNA: TGTGCCAGCAGCGTACAGGTGGACACTGAAGCTTTCTTT.

This sequence joins TRBV4-3 and TRBJ2-5, with 11 bases matching TRBD2. The CDR3 has 18 amino acids. The V gene end was trimmed by 4 bases and the J gene end by 1 base; junction bases not matched to a gene: 11. CDR1 and CDR2 (germline): LGHNA, YSLEER. The CDR3 region is CASSRRGLAGSSQETQYF. The CDR3 bases are TGCGCCAGCAGCCGTCGAGGACTAGCGGGCTCCTCCCAAGAGACCCAGTACTTC.

This clone was counted ten times or more. The CDR3 sequence is CASSAVREGVPYEQYV. CDR3 coding DNA: TGTGCCAGCAGCGCAGTTAGGGAGGGGGTACCCTACGAGCAGTACGTC. V gene TRBV2 combines with J gene TRBJ2-7, with D possibly being TRBD2 (7 bases). This CDR3 is 16 amino acids long. CDR1 is SNHLY, CDR2 FYNNEI, per germline. The V and J ends lost 6 bases and 2 bases respectively, with 20 bases between them.